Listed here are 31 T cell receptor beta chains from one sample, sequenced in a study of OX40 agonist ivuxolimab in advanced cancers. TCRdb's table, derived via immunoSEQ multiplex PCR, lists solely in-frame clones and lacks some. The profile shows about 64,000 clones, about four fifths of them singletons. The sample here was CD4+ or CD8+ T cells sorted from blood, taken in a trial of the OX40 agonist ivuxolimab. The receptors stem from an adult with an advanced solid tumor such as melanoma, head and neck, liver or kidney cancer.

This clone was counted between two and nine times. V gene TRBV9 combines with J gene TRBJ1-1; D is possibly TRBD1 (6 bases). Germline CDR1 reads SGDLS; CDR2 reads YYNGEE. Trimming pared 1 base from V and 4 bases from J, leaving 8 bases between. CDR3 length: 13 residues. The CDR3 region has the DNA TGTGCCAGCAGCGTAACAGGGTCCACTGAAGCTTTCTTT. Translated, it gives CASSVTGSTEAFF.

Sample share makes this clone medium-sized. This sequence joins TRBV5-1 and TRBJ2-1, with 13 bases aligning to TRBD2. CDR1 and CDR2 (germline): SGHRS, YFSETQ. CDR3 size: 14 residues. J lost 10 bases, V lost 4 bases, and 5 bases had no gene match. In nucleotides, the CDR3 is TGCGCCAGCAGCGAAGGGACTAGCGGGACCGAGCAGTTCTTC. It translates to CASSEGTSGTEQFF.

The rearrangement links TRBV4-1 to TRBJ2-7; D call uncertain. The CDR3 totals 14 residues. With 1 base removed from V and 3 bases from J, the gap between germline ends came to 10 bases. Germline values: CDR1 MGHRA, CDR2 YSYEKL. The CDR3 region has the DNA TGCGCCAGCAGCCAAGTGGGTGTGAGCTACGAGCAGTACTTC. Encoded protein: CASSQVGVSYEQYF.

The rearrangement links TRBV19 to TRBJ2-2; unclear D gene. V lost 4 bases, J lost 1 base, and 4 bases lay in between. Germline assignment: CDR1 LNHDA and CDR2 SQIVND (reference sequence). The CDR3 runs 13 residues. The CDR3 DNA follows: TGTGCCAGTAGTACCCAGAACACCGGGGAGCTGTTTTTT. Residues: CASSTQNTGELFF.

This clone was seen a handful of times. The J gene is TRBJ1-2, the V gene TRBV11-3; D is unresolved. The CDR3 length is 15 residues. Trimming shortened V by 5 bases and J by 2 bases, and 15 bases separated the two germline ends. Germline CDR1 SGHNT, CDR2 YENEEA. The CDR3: CASSGGQKSNYGYTF. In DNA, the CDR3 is TGTGCCAGCAGCGGCGGGCAAAAATCCAACTATGGCTACACCTTC.

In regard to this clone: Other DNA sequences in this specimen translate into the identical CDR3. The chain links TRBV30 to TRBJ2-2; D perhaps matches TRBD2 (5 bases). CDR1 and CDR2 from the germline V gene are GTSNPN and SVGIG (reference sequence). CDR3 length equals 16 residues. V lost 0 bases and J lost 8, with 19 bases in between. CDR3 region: CAWSVGGLGGRGELFF. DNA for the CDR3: TGTGCCTGGAGTGTAGGCGGGTTGGGCGGTCGGGGGGAGCTGTTTTTT.

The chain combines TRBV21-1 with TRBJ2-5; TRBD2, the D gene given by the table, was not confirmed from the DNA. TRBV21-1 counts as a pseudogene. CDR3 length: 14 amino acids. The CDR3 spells CASSKVGVGETQYF. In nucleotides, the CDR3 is TGTGCCAGCAGCAAAGTAGGAGTTGGAGAGACCCAGTACTTC.

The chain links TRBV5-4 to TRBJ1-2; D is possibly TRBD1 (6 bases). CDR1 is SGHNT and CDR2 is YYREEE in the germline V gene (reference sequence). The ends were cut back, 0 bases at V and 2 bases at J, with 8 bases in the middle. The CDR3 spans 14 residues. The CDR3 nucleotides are TGTGCCAGCAGCTTGGTGCAGGGGAACTATGGCTACACCTTC. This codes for CASSLVQGNYGYTF.

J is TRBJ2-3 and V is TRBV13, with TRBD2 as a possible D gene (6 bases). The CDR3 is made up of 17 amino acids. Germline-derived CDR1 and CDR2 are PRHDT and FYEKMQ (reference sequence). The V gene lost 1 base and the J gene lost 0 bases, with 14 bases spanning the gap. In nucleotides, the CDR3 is TGTGCCAGCAGCTTAGCGGGAGTGCTCCAAAGCACAGATACGCAGTATTTT. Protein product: CASSLAGVLQSTDTQYF.

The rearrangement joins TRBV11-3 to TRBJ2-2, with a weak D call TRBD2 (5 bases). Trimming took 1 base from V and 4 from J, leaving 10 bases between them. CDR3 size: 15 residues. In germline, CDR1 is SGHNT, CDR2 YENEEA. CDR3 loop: CASSLAVGGTGELFF. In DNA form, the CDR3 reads TGTGCCAGCAGCTTAGCCGTTGGAGGCACCGGGGAGCTGTTTTTT.

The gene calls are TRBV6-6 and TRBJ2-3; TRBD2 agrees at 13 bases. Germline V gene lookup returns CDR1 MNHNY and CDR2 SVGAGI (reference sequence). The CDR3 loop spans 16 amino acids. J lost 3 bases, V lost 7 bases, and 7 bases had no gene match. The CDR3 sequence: CASKPPGLAGTDTQYF. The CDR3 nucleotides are TGTGCCAGCAAACCTCCGGGACTAGCGGGGACAGATACGCAGTATTTT.

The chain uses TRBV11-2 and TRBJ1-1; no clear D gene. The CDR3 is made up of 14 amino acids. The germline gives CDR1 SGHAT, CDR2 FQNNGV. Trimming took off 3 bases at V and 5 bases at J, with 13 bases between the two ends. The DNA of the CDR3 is TGTGCCAGCAGCTTCGGACTCAGAGGGACTGAAGCTTTCTTT. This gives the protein CASSFGLRGTEAFF. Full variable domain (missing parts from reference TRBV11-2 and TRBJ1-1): EAGVAQSPRYKIIEKRQSVAFWCNPISGHATLYWYQQILGQGPKLLIQFQNNGVVDDSQLPKDRFSAERLKGVDSTLKIQPAKLEDSAVYLCASSFGLRGTEAFFGQGTRLTVV.

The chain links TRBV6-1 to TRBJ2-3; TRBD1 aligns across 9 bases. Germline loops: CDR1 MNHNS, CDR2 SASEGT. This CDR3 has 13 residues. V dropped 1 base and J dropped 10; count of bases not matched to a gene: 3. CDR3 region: CASSEVGQGPQYF. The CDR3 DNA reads TGTGCCAGCAGTGAAGTTGGACAGGGGCCGCAGTATTTT.

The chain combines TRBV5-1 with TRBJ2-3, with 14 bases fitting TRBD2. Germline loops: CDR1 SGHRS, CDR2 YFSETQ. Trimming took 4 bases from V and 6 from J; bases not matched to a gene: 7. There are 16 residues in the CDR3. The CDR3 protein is CASSLGTSGSLDTQYF. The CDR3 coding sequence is TGCGCCAGCAGCCTAGGGACTAGCGGGAGTCTGGATACGCAGTATTTT.

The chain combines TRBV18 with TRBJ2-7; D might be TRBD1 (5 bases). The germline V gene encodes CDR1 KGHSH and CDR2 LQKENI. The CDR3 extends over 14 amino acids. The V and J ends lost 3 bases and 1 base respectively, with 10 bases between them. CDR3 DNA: TGTGCCAGCTCACCTGGTCAGGGTTCCTACGAGCAGTACTTC. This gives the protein CASSPGQGSYEQYF.

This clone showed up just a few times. The CDR3 sequence: CASSLSGTGGNTGELFF. The CDR3 nucleotides are TGTGCCAGCAGCTTAAGTGGGACAGGGGGGAACACCGGGGAGCTGTTTTTT. The V call is TRBV7-3, the J call TRBJ2-2; 11 bases fit TRBD1. CDR1 and CDR2 (germline): SGHTA, FQGTGA. CDR3 length: 17 amino acids. Trimming removed 1 base from V and 1 base from J; junction bases left unmatched: 2.

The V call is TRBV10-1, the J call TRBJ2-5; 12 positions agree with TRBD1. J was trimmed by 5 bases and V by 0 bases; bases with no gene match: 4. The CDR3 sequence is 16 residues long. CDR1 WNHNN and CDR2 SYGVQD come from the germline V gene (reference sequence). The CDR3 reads CASSESRGQGAETQYF. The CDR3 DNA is TGCGCCAGCAGTGAGTCGAGGGGACAGGGGGCGGAGACCCAGTACTTC.

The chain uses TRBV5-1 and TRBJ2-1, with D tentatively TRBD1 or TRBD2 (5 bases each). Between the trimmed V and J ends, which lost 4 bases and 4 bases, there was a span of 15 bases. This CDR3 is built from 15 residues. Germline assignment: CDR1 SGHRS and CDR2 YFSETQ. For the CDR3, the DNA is TGCGCCAGCAGCCTCGGGACGGACCCATACAATGAGCAGTTCTTC. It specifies CASSLGTDPYNEQFF.

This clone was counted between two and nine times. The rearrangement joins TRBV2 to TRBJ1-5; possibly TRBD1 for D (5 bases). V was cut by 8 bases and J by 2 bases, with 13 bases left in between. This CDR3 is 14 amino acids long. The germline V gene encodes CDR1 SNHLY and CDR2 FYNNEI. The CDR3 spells CASARGEGNQPQHF. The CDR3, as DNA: TGTGCCAGCGCTAGGGGAGAGGGCAATCAGCCCCAGCATTTT.

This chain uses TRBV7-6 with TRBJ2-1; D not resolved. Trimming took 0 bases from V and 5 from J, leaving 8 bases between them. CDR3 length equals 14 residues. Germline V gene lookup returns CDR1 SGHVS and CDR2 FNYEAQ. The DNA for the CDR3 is TGTGCCAGCAGCTTAGCGCCTGCTAACAATGAGCAGTTCTTC. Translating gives CASSLAPANNEQFF. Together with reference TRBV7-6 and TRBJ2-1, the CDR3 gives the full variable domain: GAGVSQSPRYKVTKRGQDVALRCDPISGHVSLYWYRQALGQGPEFLTYFNYEAQQDKSGLPNDRFSAERPEGSISTLTIQRTEQRDSAMYRCASSLAPANNEQFFGPGTRLTVL.

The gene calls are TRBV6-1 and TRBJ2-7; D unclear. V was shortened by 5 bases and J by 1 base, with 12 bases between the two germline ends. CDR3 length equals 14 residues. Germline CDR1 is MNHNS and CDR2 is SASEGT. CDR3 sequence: CASSPQKGSYEQYF. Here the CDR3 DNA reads TGTGCCAGCAGTCCTCAAAAAGGGTCCTACGAGCAGTACTTC.

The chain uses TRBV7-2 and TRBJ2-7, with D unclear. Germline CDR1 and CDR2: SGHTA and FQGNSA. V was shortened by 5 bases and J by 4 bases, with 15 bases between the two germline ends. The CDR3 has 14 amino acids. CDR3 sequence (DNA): TGTGCCAGCAGCCGCCGGGTTCCACAATACGAGCAGTACTTC. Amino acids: CASSRRVPQYEQYF.

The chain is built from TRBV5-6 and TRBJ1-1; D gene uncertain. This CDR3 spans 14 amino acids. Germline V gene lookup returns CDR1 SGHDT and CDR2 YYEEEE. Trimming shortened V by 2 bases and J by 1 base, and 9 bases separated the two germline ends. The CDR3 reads CASSFGKGNTEAFF. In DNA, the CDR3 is TGTGCCAGCAGCTTCGGGAAGGGGAACACTGAAGCTTTCTTT.

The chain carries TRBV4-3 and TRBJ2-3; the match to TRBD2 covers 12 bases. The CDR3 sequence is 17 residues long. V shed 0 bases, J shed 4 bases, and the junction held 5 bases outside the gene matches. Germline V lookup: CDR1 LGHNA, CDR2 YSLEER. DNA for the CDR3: TGCGCCAGCAGCCAAGATAGCCTAGCGGGGGGGCCAGATACGCAGTATTTT. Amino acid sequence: CASSQDSLAGGPDTQYF.

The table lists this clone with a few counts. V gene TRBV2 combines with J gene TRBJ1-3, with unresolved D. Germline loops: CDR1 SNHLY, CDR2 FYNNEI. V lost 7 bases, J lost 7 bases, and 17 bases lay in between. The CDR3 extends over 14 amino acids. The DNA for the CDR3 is TGTGCCAGCACCTTGGTCAGTAGTGGTAACACCATATATTTT. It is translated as CASTLVSSGNTIYF.

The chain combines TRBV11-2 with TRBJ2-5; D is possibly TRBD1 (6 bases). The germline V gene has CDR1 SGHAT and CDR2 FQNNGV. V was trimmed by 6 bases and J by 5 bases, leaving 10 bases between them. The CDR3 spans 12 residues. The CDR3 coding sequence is TGTGCCAGCAGTCGACAGGTGGAGACCCAGTACTTC. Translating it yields CASSRQVETQYF.

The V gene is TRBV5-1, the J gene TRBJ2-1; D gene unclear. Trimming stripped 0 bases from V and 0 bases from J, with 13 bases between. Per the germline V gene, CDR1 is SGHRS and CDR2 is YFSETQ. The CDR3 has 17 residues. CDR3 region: CASSLGGGYSSYNEQFF. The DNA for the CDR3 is TGCGCCAGCAGCTTGGGAGGTGGTTATTCCTCCTACAATGAGCAGTTCTTC.

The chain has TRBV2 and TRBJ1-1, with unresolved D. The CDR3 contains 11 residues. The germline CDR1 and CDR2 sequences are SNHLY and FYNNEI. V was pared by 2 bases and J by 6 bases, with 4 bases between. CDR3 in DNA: TGTGCCAGCAGTGAACAAGCTGAAGCTTTCTTT. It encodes CASSEQAEAFF. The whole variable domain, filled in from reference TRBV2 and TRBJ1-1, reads EPEVTQTPSHQVTQMGQEVILRCVPISNHLYFYWYRQILGQKVEFLVSFYNNEISEKSEIFDDQFSVERPDGSNFTLKIRSTKLEDSAMYFCASSEQAEAFFGQGTRLTVV.

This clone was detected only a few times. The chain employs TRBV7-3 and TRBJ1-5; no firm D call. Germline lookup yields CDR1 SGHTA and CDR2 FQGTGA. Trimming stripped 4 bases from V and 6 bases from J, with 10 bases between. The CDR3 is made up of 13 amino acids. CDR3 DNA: TGTGCCAGCAGCTCGCAGGAGGGTCAGCCCCAGCATTTT. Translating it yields CASSSQEGQPQHF. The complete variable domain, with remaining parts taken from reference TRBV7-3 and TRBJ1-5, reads GAGVSQTPSNKVTEKGKYVELRCDPISGHTALYWYRQSLGQGPEFLIYFQGTGAADDSGLPNDRFFAVRPEGSVSTLKIQRTERGDSAVYLCASSSQEGQPQHFGDGTRLSIL.

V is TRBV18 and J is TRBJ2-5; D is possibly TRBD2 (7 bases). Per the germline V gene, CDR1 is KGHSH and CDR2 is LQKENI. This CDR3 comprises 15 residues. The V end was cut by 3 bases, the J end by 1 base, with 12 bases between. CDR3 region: CASSPTRGAQETQYF. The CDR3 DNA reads TGTGCCAGCTCACCCACTCGGGGGGCCCAAGAGACCCAGTACTTC.

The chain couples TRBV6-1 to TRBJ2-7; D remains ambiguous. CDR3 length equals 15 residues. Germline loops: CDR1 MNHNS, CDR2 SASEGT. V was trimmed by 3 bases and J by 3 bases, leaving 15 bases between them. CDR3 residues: CASSDPQFVDYEQYF. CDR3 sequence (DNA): TGTGCCAGCAGTGATCCACAGTTTGTTGACTACGAGCAGTACTTC.